The rows below give T cell receptor beta chains drawn from one sample of a study of blood T cell repertoires in COVID-19. TCRdb keeps only in-frame clones here, not all; method: immunoSEQ multiplex PCR. Here the sample spans roughly 240,000 clones, about 82% being singletons. Sequenced input: PBMCs or T cells enriched from blood (not recorded which). These receptors were taken from a woman between 50 and 59 years old who had recovered from COVID-19. The conserved cysteine and the conserved F or W are not part of the CDR3 here. D genes are given only for firm matches. The size field is filled for only some rows; it gives once, few, many or a size class.

D | J | size | V | CDR3
- | TRBJ1-2 | - | TRBV7-2 | ASSPQGRSYGYT
- | TRBJ2-5 | - | TRBV2 | ASTLRQGQETQY
- | TRBJ1-2 | - | TRBV5-1 | ASSGDIAYGYT
TRBD2 | TRBJ2-1 | - | TRBV4-1 | ASSQPTSGRWNEQF
- | TRBJ2-3 | - | TRBV5-1 | ASSSGVDTQY
TRBD1 | TRBJ2-7 | - | TRBV7-3 | ASSLTGTGGREQY
- | TRBJ1-5 | - | TRBV19 | ASSIEGGRTQH
- | TRBJ1-5 | few | TRBV10-2 | ASSDRASNQPQH
- | TRBJ2-1 | once | TRBV2 | ASTPFWDGRGHNEQF
- | TRBJ1-2 | - | TRBV29-1 | SVDRGYT
- | TRBJ2-1 | - | TRBV4-2 | ASSRQLAQSSYNEQF
- | TRBJ2-5 | - | TRBV18 | ASSATRQETQY
TRBD1 | TRBJ2-5 | - | TRBV24-1 | ATSDGTDASQETQY
- | TRBJ1-6 | - | TRBV2 | ASSGWLVDNSPLH
- | TRBJ2-3 | - | TRBV7-2 | ASSLKTPISTDTQY
- | TRBJ1-3 | - | TRBV27 | ASSSGVSGNTIY
- | TRBJ1-2 | - | TRBV19 | ASSTTALPGYT
- | TRBJ1-3 | - | TRBV4-3 | ASSQDRRGSGNTIY
TRBD1 | TRBJ2-7 | - | TRBV5-1 | ASSLDWDRGRGQY
- | TRBJ1-6 | once | TRBV20-1 | SAIGQPVPH
- | TRBJ2-6 | once | TRBV5-4 | ASSLTLGVWPSGANVLT
- | TRBJ2-7 | - | TRBV7-9 | ASSERQGLHEQY
- | TRBJ2-5 | - | TRBV9 | ASSVTGRNVKETQY
TRBD1 | TRBJ1-1 | - | TRBV28 | ASSPDRGFTEAF
- | TRBJ1-5 | - | TRBV7-3 | ASSLTFYSNQPQH
- | TRBJ2-7 | - | TRBV4-3 | ASSQVNTAKQY
TRBD1 | TRBJ1-4 | - | TRBV5-1 | ASSFQGVNNEKLF